Following are 23 T cell receptor beta chains from one sample sequenced in a study of CD8 T cells in ankylosing spondylitis. Study-level results: For ankylosing spondylitis blood, a TCR beta motif of 7 or 8 highly homologous variants appeared characteristic.

Their antigen targets remain unknown. TCRdb passed the 5' RACE reads through MiXCR, listing each CDR3 protein once. Here the sample spans about 400,000 distinct CDR3 sequences, about 20% being singletons. Sequencing was performed on blood, either unsorted or a sorted T cell fraction (not recorded which). The receptors come from a male donor with ankylosing spondylitis.

This clonotype was seen only a few times. The V call is TRBV10-3, the J call TRBJ2-1, with TRBD2 matching 7 bases. V gave up 10 bases and J gave up 5 bases; unmatched junction bases: 23. The V gene's germline CDR1 is ENHRY and CDR2 SYGVKD. The CDR3 length is 18 residues. The chain's CDR3 is CATRGTAGVDNSHNEQFF. As DNA, the CDR3 is TGTGCCACTCGAGGAACGGCGGGAGTAGACAATTCCCACAATGAGCAGTTCTTC.

A few counts support this clonotype. The V call is TRBV6-5, the J call TRBJ2-1, with D uncertain. Per the germline V gene, CDR1 is MNHEY and CDR2 is SVGAGI. Trimming removed 3 bases from V and 0 bases from J, with 12 bases in between. This CDR3 comprises 16 residues. The CDR3 spells CASSYSSRSSYNEQFF. In DNA form, the CDR3 reads TGTGCCAGCAGTTATAGTTCCAGGAGCTCCTACAATGAGCAGTTCTTC.

V is TRBV20-1 and J is TRBJ2-6; D possibly corresponds to TRBD1 (6 bases). Germline V CDR1 and CDR2: DFQATT, SNEGSKA (reference sequence). Trimming removed 3 bases at V and 1 base at J, with 10 bases between. The length of the CDR3 is 15 residues. CDR3 sequence (DNA): TGCAGTGCTAGCGGTGACAGGTCTGGGGCCAACGTCCTGACTTTC. It is translated as CSASGDRSGANVLTF.

The CDR3 DNA is TGTGCCATCAGTGAGGACAGAAAAGGGGATCCCTACAATGAGCAGTTCTTC. It translates to CAISEDRKGDPYNEQFF. The genes are TRBV10-3 and TRBJ2-1, with D possibly matching TRBD1 (5 bases). This CDR3 region has 17 residues. The germline V gene encodes CDR1 ENHRY and CDR2 SYGVKD. V lost 2 bases and J lost 2, with 16 bases in between.

The chain carries TRBV11-2 and TRBJ1-2; D gene ambiguous. The CDR3 is 12 residues long. Germline CDR1 reads SGHAT; CDR2 reads FQNNGV. V was pared by 5 bases and J by 0 bases, with 4 bases between. CDR3 coding DNA: TGTGCCAGCAGCGTAGCTAACTATGGCTACACCTTC. This encodes CASSVANYGYTF.

This clonotype was detected only a few times. J is TRBJ2-7 and V is TRBV12-3 or TRBV12-4; 9 bases agree with TRBD1. The CDR3 loop spans 14 amino acids. The V and J ends lost 7 bases and 4 bases, in that order; junction bases with no gene match: 8. The CDR3 DNA follows: TGTGCCAGCACCCTTTCACAGGGGGCTTACGAGCAGTACTTC. It encodes CASTLSQGAYEQYF.

The V and J genes are TRBV5-1 and TRBJ1-2, with D perhaps TRBD1 (5 bases). Trimming took 4 bases from V and 3 from J, leaving 10 bases between them. This CDR3 region has 13 residues. Germline values: CDR1 SGHRS, CDR2 YFSETQ. CDR3 sequence (DNA): TGCGCCAGCAGCCCGATCAGGGACTATGGCTACACCTTC. Translating gives CASSPIRDYGYTF. Full variable domain (rest looked up from reference TRBV5-1 and TRBJ1-2): KAGVTQTPRYLIKTRGQQVTLSCSPISGHRSVSWYQQTPGQGLQFLFEYFSETQRNKGNFPGRFSGRQFSNSRSEMNVSTLELGDSALYLCASSPIRDYGYTFGSGTRLTVV.

This chain connects TRBV5-1 to TRBJ2-1, with TRBD2 matching over 9 bases. J lost 8 bases, V lost 4 bases, and 10 bases had no gene match. CDR1 and CDR2 (germline): SGHRS, YFSETQ. CDR3 length: 15 amino acids. This CDR3 is CASSEGGRGADEQFF. Here the CDR3 DNA reads TGCGCCAGCAGCGAGGGCGGGAGGGGGGCAGATGAGCAGTTCTTC.

This clonotype was seen a few times. V usage is TRBV28 and J usage is TRBJ1-2; 9 bases are shared with TRBD1. J was trimmed by 8 bases and V by 5 bases; bases with no gene match: 12. This CDR3 has 15 amino acids. Germline V CDR1 and CDR2: MDHEN, SYDVKM. This chain's CDR3 is CASSPPGTGYLGYTF. CDR3 bases: TGTGCCAGCAGTCCCCCCGGGACAGGGTATTTGGGCTACACCTTC.

The chain uses TRBV12-3 or TRBV12-4 and TRBJ1-2; no clear D gene. V shed 7 bases and J shed 4 bases, with 13 bases lying between them. The CDR3 has 13 amino acids. As DNA, the CDR3 is TGTGCCAGCAAGGCAGGCGACGTCTATGGCTACACCTTC. This gives the protein CASKAGDVYGYTF.

This CDR3 reads CSARDTAGARGEQFF. The DNA for the CDR3 is TGCAGTGCTAGAGATACGGCGGGAGCGCGGGGTGAGCAGTTCTTC. The gene calls are TRBV20-1 and TRBJ2-1; TRBD2 matches 7 bases. The CDR3 covers 15 residues. The germline CDR1 and CDR2 sequences are DFQATT and SNEGSKA (reference sequence). The V and J ends lost 0 bases and 9 bases, in that order; junction bases with no gene match: 11.

The gene calls are TRBV12-5 and TRBJ2-4, with TRBD1 matching over 9 bases. In germline, CDR1 is LGHNT, CDR2 FRNRAP. The CDR3 sequence is 16 residues long. Germline trimming cut 6 bases from V and 1 base from J; bases unmatched to any gene: 7. This chain's CDR3 is CASGYGQGMAKNIQYF. DNA for the CDR3: TGTGCTAGTGGGTACGGACAGGGGATGGCCAAAAACATTCAGTACTTC.

There are a few counts of this clonotype. This chain uses TRBV30 with TRBJ2-5; D ambiguous. Germline V lookup: CDR1 GTSNPN, CDR2 SVGIG (reference sequence). The CDR3 length is 13 residues. V dropped 0 bases and J dropped 7 bases, with 12 bases sitting between them. The CDR3 DNA sequence: TGTGCCTGGAGTGTTGACGCCACCAGGACCCAGTACTTC. It codes for CAWSVDATRTQYF.

This clonotype was found a few times. The rearrangement joins TRBV25-1 to TRBJ2-1; 10 nucleotides match TRBD2. Germline CDR1 reads MGHDK; CDR2 reads SYGVNS. The CDR3 has 14 amino acids. V dropped 2 bases and J dropped 8; count of bases not matched to a gene: 3. CDR3 protein: CASSERTSGDEQFF. Written as DNA, the CDR3 is TGTGCCAGCAGTGAACGGACTAGCGGAGATGAGCAGTTCTTC.

The V and J genes are TRBV6-1 and TRBJ2-2; maybe TRBD1 (5 bases). Germline CDR1 MNHNS, CDR2 SASEGT. Trimming stripped 5 bases from V and 5 bases from J, with 18 bases between. The CDR3 length is 16 residues. The CDR3 region has the DNA TGTGCCAGCAGTCCAGGGATTGTTGCCGGAACCGGGGAGCTGTTTTTT. Translating it yields CASSPGIVAGTGELFF.

The chain couples TRBV3-1 to TRBJ1-4; D is unresolved. Trimming stripped 3 bases from V and 6 bases from J, with 11 bases between. Per germline, CDR1 LGHDT and CDR2 YNNKEL (reference sequence). This CDR3 contains 14 residues. The CDR3 DNA reads TGTGCCAGCAGCCACAGGAAGGGTGATGAAAAACTGTTTTTT. Its translation is CASSHRKGDEKLFF.

The V and J genes are TRBV7-3 and TRBJ2-3; the match to TRBD2 covers 14 bases. The ends lost 5 bases at V and 0 bases at J; junction bases unmatched: 10. The germline CDR1 and CDR2 sequences are SGHTA and FQGTGA. This CDR3 is built from 19 residues. The CDR3 nucleotides read TGTGCCAGCAGCCTGGGACTAGCGGGAGATTTGACTAGCACAGATACGCAGTATTTT. Translation gives CASSLGLAGDLTSTDTQYF.

This clonotype was counted between two and nine times. The V and J genes are TRBV2 and TRBJ2-7, with a weak D call TRBD2 (5 bases). Between the trimmed V and J ends, which lost 6 bases and 10 bases, there was a span of 13 bases. CDR3 length: 11 residues. CDR1 and CDR2 (germline): SNHLY, FYNNEI. The CDR3 here is CASSALGVQYF. The CDR3, as DNA: TGTGCCAGCAGCGCCTTGGGAGTTCAGTACTTC. The whole variable domain, filled in from reference TRBV2 and TRBJ2-7, reads EPEVTQTPSHQVTQMGQEVILRCVPISNHLYFYWYRQILGQKVEFLVSFYNNEISEKSEIFDDQFSVERPDGSNFTLKIRSTKLEDSAMYFCASSALGVQYFGPGTRLTVT.

The chain recombines TRBV29-1 with TRBJ2-6; D uncertain. The length of the CDR3 is 12 residues. Trimming took off 4 bases at V and 0 bases at J, with 1 base between the two ends. CDR1 and CDR2 (germline): SQVTM, ANQGSEA. The chain's CDR3 is CSVASGANVLTF. CDR3 nucleotides: TGCAGCGTTGCCTCTGGGGCCAACGTCCTGACTTTC.

This clonotype has only a few counts. The chain recombines TRBV20-1 with TRBJ2-2; D is ambiguous. The germline V gene has CDR1 DFQATT and CDR2 SNEGSKA (reference sequence). Trimming pared 3 bases from V and 7 bases from J, leaving 6 bases between. The CDR3 contains 11 residues. The CDR3 spells CSASTSGELFF. The CDR3, as DNA: TGCAGTGCTAGTACGAGCGGGGAGCTGTTTTTT.

V and J are TRBV5-1 and TRBJ2-4; the match to TRBD1 covers 10 bases. The CDR3 loop spans 16 amino acids. Germline V gene sequence: CDR1 SGHRS, CDR2 YFSETQ. Trimming removed 3 bases from V and 3 bases from J; junction bases left unmatched: 6. The CDR3 loop reads CASSSGTGVNKNIQYF. The CDR3, as DNA: TGCGCCAGCAGCTCAGGGACAGGGGTAAACAAAAACATTCAGTACTTC.

In this sample, this clonotype turned up a few times. The chain joins TRBV9 to TRBJ1-2; 10 bases are shared with TRBD1. Germline V gene sequence: CDR1 SGDLS, CDR2 YYNGEE. The CDR3 is made up of 15 amino acids. Trimming took 1 base from V and 7 from J; bases not matched to a gene: 7. In DNA, the CDR3 is TGTGCCAGCAGCGTATTAGGGGACAGGGGAGGTGGCTACACCTTC. Translation gives CASSVLGDRGGGYTF. Supplemented by reference TRBV9 and TRBJ1-2, the full variable domain reads DSGVTQTPKHLITATGQRVTLRCSPRSGDLSVYWYQQSLDQGLQFLIQYYNGEERAKGNILERFSAQQFPDLHSELNLSSLELGDSALYFCASSVLGDRGGGYTFGSGTRLTVV.

This clonotype has more than one count but fewer than ten. The J gene is TRBJ2-3, the V gene TRBV10-3; 8 nucleotides align to TRBD2. The CDR3 totals 11 residues. CDR1 is ENHRY, CDR2 SYGVKD, per germline. V was clipped by 6 bases and J by 9 bases; unmatched bases: 2. CDR3 protein: CAIRSGRTQYF. DNA of the CDR3: TGTGCCATCAGGAGCGGGAGAACGCAGTATTTT.